This entry lists 16 T cell receptor beta chains sequenced from one sample in a study of blood T cell repertoires in COVID-19. TCRdb keeps only in-frame clones here, not all; method: immunoSEQ multiplex PCR. The data contain over 65,000 clones, 60% to 80% of them singletons. Material for sequencing was peripheral blood. All receptors come from a man in his fifties or sixties with COVID-19, enrolled during active disease.

As concerns this clone: The sample carries other DNA sequences with the same CDR3. The V gene is TRBV5-1, the J gene TRBJ1-2; no firm D call. Trimming removed 0 bases at V and 1 base at J, with 4 bases between. The length of the CDR3 is 13 residues. Germline V gives CDR1 SGHRS, CDR2 YFSETQ. CDR3 sequence reads: CASSLDSNYGYTF. The CDR3 nucleotides read TGCGCCAGCAGCTTGGACAGTAACTATGGCTACACCTTC.

The chain uses TRBV7-9 and TRBJ2-1, with D perhaps TRBD1 (6 bases). Between the trimmed V and J ends, which lost 1 base and 4 bases, there was a span of 8 bases. Germline lookup yields CDR1 SEHNR and CDR2 FQNEAQ (reference sequence). The CDR3 length is 14 residues. The CDR3 DNA reads as TGTGCCAGCAGCTTAGTCAGGGGATACAATGAGCAGTTCTTC. Its translation is CASSLVRGYNEQFF.

The V gene is TRBV19, the J gene TRBJ1-2; 8 bases are a match to TRBD1. The CDR3 length is 14 residues. Germline lookup yields CDR1 LNHDA and CDR2 SQIVND (reference sequence). The trim removed 5 bases at V and 6 bases at J, leaving 8 bases unmatched. CDR3 sequence (DNA): TGTGCCAGTAGTCCACTCATGGACAGGGATGGCTACACCTTC. Encoded protein: CASSPLMDRDGYTF.

The chain is built from TRBV5-1 and TRBJ2-3; a possible D gene is TRBD2 (7 bases). Germline values: CDR1 SGHRS, CDR2 YFSETQ. The CDR3 is 15 residues long. V gave up 1 base and J gave up 3 bases, with 12 bases separating them. This CDR3 is CASSLSGGATDTQYF. In DNA form, the CDR3 reads TGCGCCAGCAGCTTGAGTGGGGGGGCGACAGATACGCAGTATTTT.

The chain employs TRBV30 and TRBJ2-4; tentatively, D is TRBD1 or TRBD2 (5 bases each). V dropped 5 bases and J dropped 3 bases, with 11 bases sitting between them. The CDR3 spans 13 residues. Germline V gene lookup returns CDR1 GTSNPN and CDR2 SVGIG (reference sequence). CDR3 coding DNA: TGTGCCTGGGGGGCTGAGGGCAAAAACATTCAGTACTTC. It encodes CAWGAEGKNIQYF.

V usage is TRBV29-1 and J usage is TRBJ1-2; D might be TRBD1 (6 bases). V was cut by 2 bases and J by 6 bases, with 16 bases left in between. The CDR3 loop spans 14 amino acids. Germline-derived CDR1 and CDR2 are SQVTM and ANQGSEA. DNA for the CDR3: TGCAGCGTTGAAAGGGGGGGGCGCGGGGATGGCTACACCTTC. Amino acid sequence: CSVERGGRGDGYTF.

The rearrangement links TRBV18 to TRBJ1-4; D is possibly TRBD1 (5 bases). The germline CDR1 and CDR2 sequences are KGHSH and LQKENI. This CDR3 is built from 18 residues. Trimming pared 4 bases from V and 0 bases from J, leaving 18 bases between. CDR3 DNA sequence: TGTGCCAGCTCACGCGACCTTCAGGGCGCGTCAACTAATGAAAAACTGTTTTTT. As protein: CASSRDLQGASTNEKLFF.

The CDR3, as DNA: TGTGCCAGCTCACCCAAAGCAGGGGGCCCCGCCAATCAGCCCCAGCATTTT. Protein sequence: CASSPKAGGPANQPQHF. The chain uses TRBV19 and TRBJ1-5; TRBD1 agrees at 8 bases. The CDR3 has 17 residues. Germline V gene data show CDR1 as LNHDA and CDR2 as SQIVND (reference sequence). The V gene end was trimmed by 9 bases and the J gene end by 3 bases; junction bases not matched to a gene: 16.

V is TRBV4-2 and J is TRBJ2-1; possible D gene TRBD2, 6 bases. Trimming shortened V by 1 base and J by 8 bases, and 12 bases separated the two germline ends. The CDR3 is 14 residues long. Germline CDR1 is LGHNA and CDR2 is YNFKEQ. In nucleotides, the CDR3 is TGTGCCAGCAGCCAAGGGTTTAGCGGCGATGAGCAGTTCTTC. Translated: CASSQGFSGDEQFF.

The chain uses TRBV12-5 and TRBJ1-2, with TRBD1 as a possible D gene (5 bases). The CDR3 is 13 amino acids. CDR1 and CDR2 (germline): LGHNT, FRNRAP. V lost 6 bases and J 2 bases, leaving 10 bases between the germline ends. CDR3 nucleotides: TGTGCTAGTGGCCAGGGACTAAACTATGGCTACACCTTC. It specifies CASGQGLNYGYTF.

V usage is TRBV25-1 and J usage is TRBJ2-1, with 10 positions matching TRBD2. This CDR3 spans 17 amino acids. The junction had 5 bases not matched to a gene; V was cut back by 1 base and J by 2 bases. The germline V gene has CDR1 MGHDK and CDR2 SYGVNS. CDR3 in DNA: TGTGCCAGCAGTGAATCCCGACTAGCGGGTGCCTACAATGAGCAGTTCTTC. As protein: CASSESRLAGAYNEQFF.

This sequence joins TRBV6-6 and TRBJ2-7; 9 bases are shared with TRBD1. From germline, CDR1 is MNHNY and CDR2 SVGAGI (reference sequence). V gave up 6 bases and J gave up 0 bases; unmatched junction bases: 3. The CDR3 has 14 residues. The CDR3 coding sequence is TGTGCCAGCAGGCCGGACAGGGGCTCCTACGAGCAGTACTTC. It translates to CASRPDRGSYEQYF.

The V call is TRBV4-3, the J call TRBJ2-1; 8 nucleotides line up with TRBD2. Trimming cost V 1 base and J 3 bases; bases outside gene matches: 5. CDR1 is LGHNA, CDR2 YSLEER, per germline. The CDR3 totals 16 residues. The CDR3 is CASSQVPSGHYNEQFF. The DNA of the CDR3 is TGCGCCAGCAGCCAAGTGCCTAGCGGGCACTACAATGAGCAGTTCTTC.

The CDR3 DNA sequence: TGTGCCAGCAGCTCCTCCGGGACAGGGCCCCACGAGCAGTACTTC. Residues: CASSSSGTGPHEQYF. V usage is TRBV6-5 and J usage is TRBJ2-7; 9 positions agree with TRBD1. Looked up from germline, CDR1 is MNHEY and CDR2 is SVGAGI. This CDR3 has 15 residues. V shed 6 bases, J shed 5 bases, and the junction held 11 bases outside the gene matches.

The V and J genes are TRBV7-2 and TRBJ1-4; 7 bases are shared with TRBD1. This CDR3 is 15 amino acids long. Germline CDR1 reads SGHTA; CDR2 reads FQGNSA. V gave up 5 bases and J gave up 8 bases; unmatched junction bases: 11. CDR3 residues: CASSRTGRQLEKLFF. The CDR3 DNA reads TGTGCCAGCAGCAGGACAGGCCGACAACTAGAAAAACTGTTTTTT. The variable domain in full, with the rest retrieved from reference TRBV7-2 and TRBJ1-4, is GAGVSQSPSNKVTEKGKDVELRCDPISGHTALYWYRQSLGQGLEFLIYFQGNSAPDKSGLPSDRFSAERTGGSVSTLTIQRTQQEDSAVYLCASSRTGRQLEKLFFGSGTQLSVL.

The rearrangement links TRBV10-3 to TRBJ1-5, with 7 bases matching TRBD1. V lost 6 bases, J lost 7 bases, and 12 bases stayed unmatched. CDR3 length: 15 amino acids. CDR1 and CDR2 from the germline V gene are ENHRY and SYGVKD. CDR3 DNA: TGTGCCATCAGCCCCTCTTCCGGACAGGAACAGCCCCAGCATTTT. Amino acid sequence: CAISPSSGQEQPQHF.